Listed below are T cell receptor beta chains from one sample, sequenced in a study of cytomegalovirus exposure and HLA in healthy donors. Here immunoSEQ multiplex PCR was the method, and the copy in TCRdb shows in-frame clones only, minus some. Of more than 150,000 clones in the sample, about 82% were seen once. Sequencing was performed on PBMCs. These receptors were taken from a man aged 18 to 29 in good health and CMV-seronegative. Both conserved end residues are part of each CDR3. Fields, in order: D gene, V gene, J gene, clone size, CDR3 DNA, CDR3 protein. A D gene is named only where the DNA matches it firmly. Only part of the rows carry a size: once, few, many, or a class if the clone is expanded.

D: -
V: TRBV30
J: TRBJ2-5
size: -
DNA: TGTGCCTGGAGTATCCGACGGGGGAAAGAGACCCAGTACTTC
CDR3: CAWSIRRGKETQYF

D: TRBD1
V: TRBV5-1
J: TRBJ2-2
size: -
DNA: TGCGCCAGCAGCGGGGACAGGGCGGACACCGGGGAGCTGTTTTTT
CDR3: CASSGDRADTGELFF

D: -
V: TRBV14
J: TRBJ2-3
size: -
DNA: TGTGCCAGCAGCCAAGAGTCCGCGGGACCGGATACGCAGTATTTT
CDR3: CASSQESAGPDTQYF

D: -
V: TRBV5-4
J: TRBJ1-1
size: -
DNA: TGTGCCAGCAGCCCCGGTGGAGACCAGGCTTTCTTT
CDR3: CASSPGGDQAFF

D: -
V: TRBV4-1
J: TRBJ1-5
size: -
DNA: TGCGCCAGCAGCCAAGAGTCTAGCAAGCCCCAGCATTTT
CDR3: CASSQESSKPQHF

D: -
V: TRBV28
J: TRBJ1-1
size: few
DNA: TGTGCCAGCAGTTTATCGGGGGGGAGCACTGAAGCTTTCTTT
CDR3: CASSLSGGSTEAFF

D: -
V: TRBV9
J: TRBJ2-3
size: -
DNA: TGTGCCAGCAGCCCAGTAGGCGGAGATACGCAGTATTTT
CDR3: CASSPVGGDTQYF

D: TRBD1
V: TRBV29-1
J: TRBJ2-7
size: -
DNA: TGCAGCGTTGAAGAGACAGGGAAGTACGAGCAGTACTTC
CDR3: CSVEETGKYEQYF

D: -
V: TRBV25-1
J: TRBJ1-1
size: few
DNA: TGTGCCAGCAGTTCAGGGTTTAACACTGAAGCTTTCTTT
CDR3: CASSSGFNTEAFF

D: -
V: TRBV6-6
J: TRBJ2-1
size: -
DNA: TGTGCCAGCAGCAGCGGCTCCTACAATGAGCAGTTCTTC
CDR3: CASSSGSYNEQFF

D: -
V: TRBV19
J: TRBJ1-1
size: -
DNA: TGTGCCAGTAGTCTTACGGTAAACACTGAAGCTTTCTTT
CDR3: CASSLTVNTEAFF

D: -
V: TRBV28
J: TRBJ2-1
size: -
DNA: TGTGCCAGCAGTTTAGAGGGCAATGAGCAGTTCTTC
CDR3: CASSLEGNEQFF

D: TRBD1
V: TRBV6-6
J: TRBJ2-7
size: once
DNA: TGTGCCAGCAGGACAGGGTCCAAGGGGAAACCCTACGAGCAGTACTTC
CDR3: CASRTGSKGKPYEQYF

D: TRBD1
V: TRBV28
J: TRBJ1-2
size: -
DNA: TGTGCCAGCAGTCAGGGGGCGGGCAACTATGGCTACACCTTC
CDR3: CASSQGAGNYGYTF

D: -
V: TRBV19
J: TRBJ1-5
size: -
DNA: TGTGCCAGTAGTATCGCTCCAGGCCAGGGCGTGGAGCATTTT
CDR3: CASSIAPGQGVEHF

D: TRBD1
V: TRBV27
J: TRBJ2-7
size: -
DNA: TGTGCCAGCAGTTTACGGGACAGGACCTACGAGCAGTACTTC
CDR3: CASSLRDRTYEQYF

D: -
V: TRBV6-1
J: TRBJ1-4
size: -
DNA: TGTGCCAGCCGACGCGGGGGGCTGAGGGAAAAACTGTTTTTT
CDR3: CASRRGGLREKLFF

D: TRBD2
V: TRBV5-1
J: TRBJ2-5
size: -
DNA: TGCGCCAGCAGCCCCCTGGGGGGGGAGGAGACCCAGTACTTC
CDR3: CASSPLGGEETQYF

D: -
V: TRBV9
J: TRBJ2-3
size: -
DNA: TGTGCCAGCAGCGTAGGCACGTTGGCGGGATCCGCAGATACGCAGTATTTT
CDR3: CASSVGTLAGSADTQYF

D: -
V: TRBV7-8
J: TRBJ1-4
size: -
DNA: TGTGCCAGCAGCTTAGTCACAGGCGGCACTAATGAAAAACTGTTTTTT
CDR3: CASSLVTGGTNEKLFF

D: TRBD1
V: TRBV6-1
J: TRBJ1-1
size: -
DNA: TGTGCCAGCAGTGAGACAGGGTGGCCCACTGAAGCTTTCTTT
CDR3: CASSETGWPTEAFF

D: TRBD1
V: TRBV4-1
J: TRBJ2-7
size: -
DNA: TGCGCCAGCAGCCAGGGACAGCTCTACGAGCAGTACTTC
CDR3: CASSQGQLYEQYF

D: TRBD1
V: TRBV28
J: TRBJ2-7
size: once
DNA: TGTGCCAGCAGTGGACAGGTTCCCTACGAGCAGTACTTC
CDR3: CASSGQVPYEQYF

D: -
V: TRBV7-6
J: TRBJ2-5
size: -
DNA: TGTGCCAGCAGCCCTGGGCGGGGTCAAGAGACCCAGTACTTC
CDR3: CASSPGRGQETQYF

D: TRBD1
V: TRBV28
J: TRBJ2-3
size: -
DNA: TGTGCCAGCAAGGGACAGGGCGTCCCAGATACGCAGTATTTT
CDR3: CASKGQGVPDTQYF

D: -
V: TRBV6-1
J: TRBJ1-2
size: -
DNA: TGTGCCAGCAGTGAGGGGGCTTACTATGGCTACACCTTC
CDR3: CASSEGAYYGYTF

D: -
V: TRBV7-9
J: TRBJ1-3
size: few
DNA: TGTGCCACCGCCAGGGATCATTCTGGAAACACCATATATTTT
CDR3: CATARDHSGNTIYF

D: -
V: TRBV4-1
J: TRBJ1-3
size: -
DNA: TGCGCCAGCAGCCAAGTTTTAGGCAGGCCCTCTGGAAACACCATATATTTT
CDR3: CASSQVLGRPSGNTIYF

D: TRBD2
V: TRBV6-6
J: TRBJ2-7
size: -
DNA: TGTGCCAGCAGTTACTCGACTAGCGGGGCCTACGAGCAGTACTTC
CDR3: CASSYSTSGAYEQYF

D: -
V: TRBV7-2
J: TRBJ2-7
size: -
DNA: TGTGCCAGCAGCTTTATGGGGAGCGAGCAGTACTTC
CDR3: CASSFMGSEQYF

D: -
V: TRBV28
J: TRBJ1-1
size: few
DNA: TGTGCCAGCAGCCCCGTCGGGGGGATGGGGGACACTGAAGCTTTCTTT
CDR3: CASSPVGGMGDTEAFF